The following is a TCR beta chain sequence with its context. Its antigen has not been determined. One base away there is no much larger clone; base qualities are not given. These data are taken from a study of shared clonotypes between healthy human individuals (dated by TCRdb to between 2020 and 2021). Broadly, across the study: A couple of women and a few men aged 18 to 49 years were included in the cohort. Per donor, three plates each were used for CD4 naive and CD4 memory, two for CD8 naive, and one for CD8 memory. Libraries were prepared and TCR repertoires were sequenced by different laboratories using diverse techniques, in order to increase sequencing depth and limit assay-specific biases. To estimate repertoire size and how much clonotype sharing occurs between individuals, the study deeply sequenced the blood TCR repertoires of about five healthy adults. Between about 0.8 and 9.5 billion PBMCs per donor were obtained by leukapheresis. General study outcomes and caveats: Compared with non-shared clonotypes, the clonotypes found in all four sorted-subset donors had higher generation probabilities. Even with the large sequencing depth, rarefaction of the sorted-subset datasets indicated that sequencing was incomplete. Estimated clonotype richness was generally larger for naive than for memory subsets. Only blood was sampled, and tissue TCR repertoires likely differ from those in blood. The small number of donors limited the genetic and exposure-history diversity represented. Pairwise subsampling led to the expectation that sequencing depth would affect the degree of clonotype sharing among donors. Across several donors, approximately 5% of naive CD4, 3.5% of naive CD8, about 2.3% of memory CD4, and under 0.45% of memory CD8 clonotypes were shared.

Using the deep immunoSEQ assay, multiplex PCR amplified TCR CDR3 regions from genomic DNA. For each cell subset, the extracted genomic DNA was distributed evenly across all wells of several immunoSEQ 96-well plates, and each plate served as one replicate. Each replicate PCR for sorted subsets received about 210 ng genomic DNA, equal to about 29,000 T cell genomes. The purified libraries were quantified using a Qubit 3.0 fluorometer, sized with a Bioanalyzer 2100, and then quantified again using the KAPA Library Quantification kit. Every immunoSEQ 96-well plate was sequenced on a dedicated single-read 150-cycle Illumina NextSeq 550 flow cell. The study's processing was this. Because only junctional sequences without quality scores were contained in the immunoSEQ output, filtering matching that applied to full-length reads could not be performed. Sequences were annotated with PyIR, a Python wrapper for IgBLAST v1.9, and V/J genes and CDR3 were assigned using IMGT germline references. Reads with weak V/J assignments (E-value above 1e-6), missing CDR3, stop codons, out-of-frame junctions, or ambiguous translated residues were removed. V3J clonotypes were defined as sequences sharing the same inferred V gene, J gene, and CDR3 amino acid sequence. Percentage overlap between repertoires was calculated by dividing the number of shared unique clonotypes by the size of the smaller repertoire. Repertoire richness was assessed with RTK rarefaction, the Chao1 estimator, and Recon v2.1 estimates of unobserved clonotypes. For all TCRbeta clonotypes obtained by the gDNA method from several donors, generation probabilities were computed with OLGA. TCRdb took over this immuneACCESS table, retaining in-frame rearrangements with V and J assigned. Such tables are incomplete; in checked studies, under half of the missing clones stem from an unresolved V gene, and the remainder is unexplained. V, J and clone size were drawn from that table, and D and trimming were deduced from the DNA. For this sample there are under 650,000 clones; 90% to 96% appear just once. 0.06% of the sample comes from the top ten.

CDR1 and CDR2 were assigned from the germline V gene as SGHAT and FQNNGV. V is shortened by 2 bases, J by 0 bases, and the region joining them spans 14 bases. Reading from cysteine to phenylalanine, the CDR3 counts 16 amino acids. The read is trimmed to its CDR3 DNA, 48 bases read in frame from base 1. The donors were healthy, HIV-negative adults with no recently reported acute infections or vaccinations. All donors were Caucasian adults living in Nashville, Tennessee, USA. Magnetic negative selection was used to enrich CD4+ T cells, after which naive cells were positively selected on CD45RA and the negative fraction became the memory subset. After blood collection by leukapheresis, PBMCs were isolated using Ficoll-Histopaque density gradient centrifugation and then cryopreserved in the vapor phase of liquid nitrogen. Analytical flow cytometry was used to check the purity and quantity of each magnetically sorted T cell population. Genomic DNA was isolated from each sorted fraction and quantified by UV absorbance on a Nanodrop 2000c.

Recombination joined TRBV11-2 with TRBJ2-7, and perhaps TRBD1 as D gene, on 6 matching bases. Specimen: naive CD4+ T cells sorted from blood. Reading the label with the study, this specimen's cell subset or site is: CD45RA+ positively selected. The sequence was collected from a woman in her thirties in good health. The CDR3 corresponds to CASSLSPGVGSYEQYF. The DNA is as follows: TGTGCCAGCAGCTTATCCCCAGGGGTGGGCTCCTACGAGCAGTACTTC.